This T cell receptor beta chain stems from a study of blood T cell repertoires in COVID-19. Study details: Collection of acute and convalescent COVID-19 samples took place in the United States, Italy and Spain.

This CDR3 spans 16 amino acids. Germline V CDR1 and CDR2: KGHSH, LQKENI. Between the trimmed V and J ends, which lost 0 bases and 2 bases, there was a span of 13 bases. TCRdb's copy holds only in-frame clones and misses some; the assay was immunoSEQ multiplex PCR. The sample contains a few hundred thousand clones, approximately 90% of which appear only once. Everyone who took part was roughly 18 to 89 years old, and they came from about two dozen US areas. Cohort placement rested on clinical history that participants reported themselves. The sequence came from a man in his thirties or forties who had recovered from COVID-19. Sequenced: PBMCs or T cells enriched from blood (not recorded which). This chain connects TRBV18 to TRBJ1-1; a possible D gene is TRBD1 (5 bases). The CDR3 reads CASSPPRDGRNTEAFF. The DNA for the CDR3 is TGTGCCAGCTCACCACCCCGGGACGGGAGAAACACTGAAGCTTTCTTT.